The rows below give T cell receptor beta chains drawn from one sample of a study of blood T cell repertoires in COVID-19. Clones were read by immunoSEQ multiplex PCR, and TCRdb kept only the in-frame ones, dropping some. The table records some 270,000 clones, roughly 90% of them present only once. The source material was peripheral blood. The receptors originated from a man aged 50 to 59 with acute or convalescent COVID-19. CDR3s include the opening cysteine and the closing phenylalanine or tryptophan. The D gene is left open where the match is weak. A clone size is listed for some rows: how often the clone was seen (once, few, many), or a class if it is expanded.

CDR3aa,CDR3nt,abundance,v_gene,j_gene,d_gene
CASSMRRTGVDTEAFF,TGTGCCAGTAGTATGAGACGGACAGGGGTAGACACTGAAGCTTTCTTT,few,TRBV19,TRBJ1-1,TRBD1
CASSQAGAGSYNSPLHF,TGTGCCAGCAGCCAGGCGGGGGCCGGCTCCTATAATTCACCCCTCCACTTT,.,TRBV7-3,TRBJ1-6,.
CASSPGTGGMPQHF,TGTGCCAGCAGCCCAGGGACAGGGGGGATGCCCCAGCATTTT,.,TRBV27,TRBJ1-5,TRBD1
CASQRGVEYNEQFF,TGTGCCAGCCAGCGGGGGGTCGAATACAATGAGCAGTTCTTC,.,TRBV2,TRBJ2-1,TRBD2
CATSRDPIEGGAEAFF,TGTGCCACCAGCAGAGATCCTATTGAAGGGGGGGCTGAAGCTTTCTTT,.,TRBV15,TRBJ1-1,.
CASSSWTGGNEQFF,TGTGCCAGCAGCTCCTGGACAGGGGGGAATGAGCAGTTCTTC,.,TRBV11-3,TRBJ2-1,TRBD1
CASSLRPGGTDTQYF,TGTGCCAGCAGCTTGCGGCCTGGTGGAACAGATACGCAGTATTTT,.,TRBV7-6,TRBJ2-3,.
CASSPPRSYNSPLHF,TGTGCCAGCAGCCCCCCGAGGAGCTATAATTCACCCCTCCACTTT,.,TRBV11-2,TRBJ1-6,.
CASSPSSQETQYF,TGTGCCAGCAGCCCTTCCAGCCAAGAGACCCAGTACTTC,.,TRBV7-3,TRBJ2-5,.
CASSLAGETVNTGELFF,TGTGCCAGCAGCTTGGCGGGGGAGACAGTGAACACCGGGGAGCTGTTTTTT,.,TRBV5-6,TRBJ2-2,.
CASSQSVAKNIQYF,TGCGCCAGCAGTCAGTCCGTAGCCAAAAACATTCAGTACTTC,.,TRBV10-2,TRBJ2-4,.
CASSPPGGGSPLHF,TGTGCCAGCTCACCACCCGGGGGGGGCTCACCCCTCCACTTT,.,TRBV18,TRBJ1-6,.
CASSLSGIETQYF,TGCGCCAGCAGCTTGTCAGGGATAGAGACCCAGTACTTC,.,TRBV5-1,TRBJ2-5,.
CASGLAGPLDSPLHF,TGTGCCAGTGGCCTCGCAGGTCCCCTCGACTCACCCCTCCACTTT,.,TRBV19,TRBJ1-6,.
CASSPRQGGTGELFF,TGTGCCAGCAGCCCCCGACAGGGAGGAACCGGGGAGCTGTTTTTT,.,TRBV9,TRBJ2-2,.
CASQGQATNEKLFF,TGTGCCAGCCAGGGACAAGCAACTAATGAAAAACTGTTTTTT,.,TRBV6-5,TRBJ1-4,.
CASSLTTGGGEKLFF,TGTGCCAGCAGCCTCACTACAGGGGGTGGTGAAAAACTGTTTTTT,.,TRBV3-1/TRBV3-2,TRBJ1-4,TRBD1
CAISESPIAAETQYF,TGTGCCATCAGTGAGTCTCCGATAGCGGCAGAGACCCAGTACTTC,.,TRBV10-3,TRBJ2-5,.
CASSLGPARNEQFF,TGTGCCAGCAGCTTAGGCCCAGCGAGAAATGAGCAGTTCTTC,.,TRBV7-2,TRBJ2-1,.
CSVLQAPLLMNTEAFF,TGCAGCGTGTTACAGGCGCCCCTTCTTATGAACACTGAAGCTTTCTTT,.,TRBV29-1,TRBJ1-1,.
CASSPQGSPTETQYF,TGTGCCAGCAGCCCCCAGGGGAGCCCGACAGAGACCCAGTACTTC,.,TRBV11-3,TRBJ2-5,.
CATSRDRDADEKLFF,TGTGCCACCAGCAGAGATCGGGATGCGGATGAAAAACTGTTTTTT,.,TRBV15,TRBJ1-4,.
CASSLSGSLYNEQFF,TGTGCCAGCAGTTTAAGCGGTTCCCTTTACAATGAGCAGTTCTTC,few,TRBV27,TRBJ2-1,.
CASSYGQFSGNTIYF,TGTGCCAGCAGCTACGGACAGTTCTCTGGAAACACCATATATTTT,.,TRBV9,TRBJ1-3,.
CASSRGQGAAEYEQYF,TGTGCCAGTAGTCGCGGACAGGGGGCGGCTGAATACGAGCAGTACTTC,.,TRBV19,TRBJ2-7,TRBD1
CASSDRENQPQHF,TGTGCCAGCAGTGACAGGGAGAATCAGCCCCAGCATTTT,.,TRBV27,TRBJ1-5,TRBD1
CASSYRYDTEAFF,TGTGCCAGCAGTTACCGGTACGACACTGAAGCTTTCTTT,.,TRBV6-5,TRBJ1-1,.
CASSQTRDRLMRGTGELFF,TGCGCCAGCAGCCAAACTCGGGACAGGTTAATGAGGGGCACCGGGGAGCTGTTTTTT,few,TRBV5-1,TRBJ2-2,TRBD1
CASKADRSSYEQYF,TGTGCCAGCAAGGCGGACAGGAGCTCCTACGAGCAGTACTTC,.,TRBV2,TRBJ2-7,TRBD1
CAWRTGFNSPLHF,TGTGCCTGGAGAACAGGTTTTAATTCACCCCTCCACTTT,.,TRBV30,TRBJ1-6,.
CASSPASGAGVGQFF,TGTGCCAGCAGCCCCGCTAGCGGGGCCGGGGTGGGGCAGTTCTTC,.,TRBV9,TRBJ2-1,TRBD2
CASSMTANYGYTF,TGTGCCAGTAGTATGACAGCTAACTATGGCTACACCTTC,.,TRBV19,TRBJ1-2,.
CASTWTGRTNYGYTF,TGTGCCAGCACTTGGACAGGGAGGACTAACTATGGCTACACCTTC,.,TRBV6-5,TRBJ1-2,TRBD1
CASSYPDSLNTEAFF,TGTGCCAGCAGTTACCCGGACAGTCTGAACACTGAAGCTTTCTTT,.,TRBV6-6,TRBJ1-1,.
CATSDQGKSNTGELFF,TGTGCCACCAGTGATCAGGGGAAATCGAACACCGGGGAGCTGTTTTTT,.,TRBV24-1,TRBJ2-2,.
CASSRGHGYKNTEAFF,TGTGCCAGCTCTCGGGGTCACGGTTATAAGAACACTGAAGCTTTCTTT,.,TRBV18,TRBJ1-1,.
CASSVRQGGNSPLHF,TGCGCCAGCAGCGTACGACAGGGGGGCAATTCACCCCTCCACTTT,.,TRBV5-1,TRBJ1-6,TRBD1
CASSLGGDVVAFF,TGTGCCAGCAGCTTAGGGGGGGACGTTGTAGCTTTCTTT,few,TRBV7-9,TRBJ1-1,.
CASSNQGPSYEQYF,TGTGCCAGCAGCAACCAGGGCCCCTCCTACGAGCAGTACTTC,once,TRBV21-1,TRBJ2-7,.
CASSLGATYGYTF,TGTGCCAGCAGTTTAGGGGCCACCTATGGCTACACCTTC,.,TRBV12-3/TRBV12-4,TRBJ1-2,.
CAWSPRGRRETQYF,TGTGCCTGGAGCCCCCGGGGGAGGAGAGAGACCCAGTACTTC,.,TRBV30,TRBJ2-5,.